The clone carrying this T cell receptor (beta chain) showed up just once. Its antigen is unknown. CDR3 size: 15 residues. The germline CDR1 and CDR2 sequences are SGHRS and YFSETQ. V trimming: 4 bases; J trimming: 3 bases; junction bases outside the gene matches: 9. The sample is drawn from a study of OX40 agonist ivuxolimab in advanced cancers. Whole-study findings and limits: In general, CD8+ T cells held more expanded clones than CD4+ did, on average.

Libraries were prepared by immunoSEQ multiplex PCR; TCRdb keeps only in-frame clonotypes and omits some of them. The data contain 70,000 to 80,000 clones, around nine tenths of them singletons. The sample was CD4+ or CD8+ T cells sorted from blood, taken in a trial of the OX40 agonist ivuxolimab. This TCR derives from an adult with an advanced solid tumor such as melanoma, head and neck, liver or kidney cancer. The chain combines TRBV5-1 with TRBJ2-7; 8 nucleotides match TRBD1. The CDR3 region is CASSGGQGYNYEQYF. The DNA of the CDR3 is TGCGCCAGCAGCGGAGGACAGGGATACAACTACGAGCAGTACTTC.